The next 16 T cell receptor beta chains were all read from a single sample in a study of T cells after yellow fever vaccination. TCRdb independently ran MiXCR on the 5' RACE reads; one entry per CDR3 protein. The sample includes 450,000 to 600,000 distinct CDR3 sequences, roughly 13% seen only once; the top ten take more than 13%. Sequences were derived from PBMCs, sampled on the day of the yellow fever booster vaccination. These receptors were collected from a man aged 25 to 40 who received the YFV17D yellow fever vaccine.

This chain links TRBV5-1 with TRBJ2-5; no clear D. This CDR3 spans 16 amino acids. Trimming pared 1 base from V and 7 bases from J, leaving 20 bases between. Per germline, CDR1 SGHRS and CDR2 YFSETQ. For the CDR3, the DNA is TGCGCCAGCAGCTTGTTGGGGATAGGGCCGGGTTTGACCCAGTACTTC. Translated, it gives CASSLLGIGPGLTQYF.

This clonotype was seen a handful of times. The chain joins TRBV4-3 to TRBJ1-5, with D unclear. CDR1 LGHNA and CDR2 YSLEER come from the germline V gene. The CDR3 spans 14 residues. V was shortened by 0 bases and J by 2 bases, with 5 bases between the two germline ends. CDR3 nucleotide sequence: TGCGCCAGCAGCCAAGATGAGCGCAATCAGCCCCAGCATTTT. It yields the protein CASSQDERNQPQHF.

This clonotype was observed once. One junction end disagrees with the germline gene, perhaps due to a read error. The chain combines TRBV6-5 with TRBJ2-7; 10 bases match TRBD1. Germline V gives CDR1 MNHEY, CDR2 SVGAGI. The CDR3 runs to 15 residues. CDR3 loop: CASSYRDRGLYKQYF. The CDR3 DNA is TGTGCCAGCAGTTACCGCGACAGGGGGCTCTACAAGCAGTACTTC.

This chain links TRBV5-1 with TRBJ2-1; 12 nucleotides agree with TRBD1. Losses at the gene ends were 5 bases for V and 9 bases for J; bases not matched to a gene: 6. Germline values: CDR1 SGHRS, CDR2 YFSETQ. This CDR3 region has 14 residues. In nucleotides, the CDR3 is TGCGCCAGCAGTTGGGGACAGGGGGCAGCTGAGCAGTTCTTC. This sequence encodes CASSWGQGAAEQFF.

V usage is TRBV5-6 and J usage is TRBJ2-4; 8 positions match TRBD1. The CDR3 runs 15 residues. V gave up 0 bases and J gave up 6 bases; unmatched junction bases: 5. The germline gives CDR1 SGHDT, CDR2 YYEEEE. This chain's CDR3 is CASSLGTGKVNIQYF. In DNA, the CDR3 is TGTGCCAGCAGCTTGGGGACAGGGAAAGTAAACATTCAGTACTTC.

This clonotype was detected only a few times. The rearrangement links TRBV7-9 to TRBJ2-1; no firm D call. The CDR3 loop spans 14 amino acids. Germline V lookup: CDR1 SEHNR, CDR2 FQNEAQ (reference sequence). Trimming took 2 bases from V and 4 from J, leaving 9 bases between them. The CDR3 DNA reads TGTGCCAGCAGCTTACCCCCCCAGTACAATGAGCAGTTCTTC. It translates to CASSLPPQYNEQFF.

The chain is built from TRBV3-1 and TRBJ2-1; TRBD2 is a possible D gene (7 bases). Germline V gene sequence: CDR1 LGHDT, CDR2 YNNKEL (reference sequence). This CDR3 region has 17 residues. V was shortened by 2 bases and J by 7 bases, with 21 bases between the two germline ends. This CDR3 reads CASSQRDRGGPWNEQFF. The CDR3, as DNA: TGTGCCAGCAGCCAAAGGGATAGGGGGGGGCCGTGGAATGAGCAGTTCTTC.

The chain couples TRBV5-1 to TRBJ2-3; D remains unclear. V gave up 0 bases and J gave up 2 bases, with 13 bases separating them. The CDR3 is 16 amino acids. CDR1 and CDR2 from the germline V gene are SGHRS and YFSETQ. CDR3 sequence reads: CASSLGIRMDTDTQYF. The CDR3 nucleotides read TGCGCCAGCAGCTTGGGGATTCGGATGGACACAGATACGCAGTATTTT.

The V gene is TRBV5-4, the J gene TRBJ2-4, with 7 bases aligning to TRBD1. Germline CDR1 reads SGHNT; CDR2 reads YYREEE (reference sequence). The trim removed 4 bases at V and 1 base at J, leaving 14 bases unmatched. This CDR3 is 18 amino acids long. This CDR3 is CASSDIGTGVEAKNIQYF. CDR3 nucleotides: TGTGCCAGCAGCGATATAGGCACAGGGGTGGAGGCCAAAAACATTCAGTACTTC.

The rearrangement links TRBV6-2 or TRBV6-3 to TRBJ2-1; a weak D match, TRBD2 (6 bases). CDR3 length: 14 amino acids. Germline CDR1 and CDR2: MNHEY and SVGEGT. The ends were cut back, 5 bases at V and 7 bases at J, with 15 bases in the middle. Here the CDR3 reads CASSRDSPLNEQFF. CDR3 nucleotides: TGTGCCAGCAGTCGGGACTCCCCCCTGAATGAGCAGTTCTTC.

This clonotype was seen more than once but under ten times. The J gene is TRBJ2-3, the V gene TRBV20-1, with 14 bases fitting TRBD2. This CDR3 comprises 18 residues. Germline V lookup: CDR1 DFQATT, CDR2 SNEGSKA (reference sequence). The junction had 11 bases not matched to a gene; V was cut back by 2 bases and J by 4 bases. The CDR3 DNA follows: TGCAGTGCTAGATCCCTCAGGGGGACTAGCGGGGGCGCAGATACGCAGTATTTT. It codes for CSARSLRGTSGGADTQYF.

The gene calls are TRBV9 and TRBJ2-3; 10 nucleotides align to TRBD1. J gave up 2 bases and V 4 bases, and 7 bases lay outside the gene matches. Germline-derived CDR1 and CDR2 are SGDLS and YYNGEE. The CDR3 has 16 residues. CDR3 sequence reads: CASSLGGTGVTDTQYF. CDR3 nucleotide sequence: TGTGCCAGCAGCCTAGGCGGGACAGGGGTCACAGATACGCAGTATTTT.

This clonotype was seen a handful of times. The rearrangement joins TRBV5-6 to TRBJ1-4; D not certain. V was shortened by 0 bases and J by 10 bases, with 16 bases between the two germline ends. CDR1 SGHDT and CDR2 YYEEEE come from the germline V gene. The CDR3 runs 15 residues. The CDR3 region has the DNA TGTGCCAGCAGCTTGGGGACCTTGGGGTATGGAAAACTGTTTTTT. Protein: CASSLGTLGYGKLFF.

This clonotype occurred a few times. The rearrangement links TRBV20-1 to TRBJ1-4; D remains ambiguous. V gave up 4 bases and J gave up 8 bases, with 14 bases separating them. In germline, CDR1 is DFQATT, CDR2 SNEGSKA (reference sequence). This CDR3 is 13 amino acids long. The CDR3 region is CSATRTSREKLFF. CDR3 nucleotides: TGCAGTGCTACCCGGACTTCTAGGGAAAAACTGTTTTTT.

This chain links TRBV6-1 with TRBJ2-5; TRBD2 is a possible D gene (7 bases). Between the trimmed V and J ends, which lost 7 bases and 5 bases, there was a span of 17 bases. Germline CDR1 and CDR2: MNHNS and SASEGT. The CDR3 totals 14 residues. CDR3 protein: CASTFGGPSETQYF. In DNA, the CDR3 is TGTGCCAGCACCTTCGGGGGGCCATCGGAGACCCAGTACTTC.

In its sample, this clonotype was seen a few times. This chain connects TRBV5-1 to TRBJ2-3; D uncertain. This CDR3 region has 16 residues. Trimming took off 3 bases at V and 0 bases at J, with 14 bases between the two ends. Germline CDR1 reads SGHRS; CDR2 reads YFSETQ. CDR3: CASSSWAATSTDTQYF. The CDR3 DNA is TGCGCCAGCAGCTCCTGGGCGGCCACAAGCACAGATACGCAGTATTTT. The whole variable domain, filled in from reference TRBV5-1 and TRBJ2-3, reads KAGVTQTPRYLIKTRGQQVTLSCSPISGHRSVSWYQQTPGQGLQFLFEYFSETQRNKGNFPGRFSGRQFSNSRSEMNVSTLELGDSALYLCASSSWAATSTDTQYFGPGTRLTVL.